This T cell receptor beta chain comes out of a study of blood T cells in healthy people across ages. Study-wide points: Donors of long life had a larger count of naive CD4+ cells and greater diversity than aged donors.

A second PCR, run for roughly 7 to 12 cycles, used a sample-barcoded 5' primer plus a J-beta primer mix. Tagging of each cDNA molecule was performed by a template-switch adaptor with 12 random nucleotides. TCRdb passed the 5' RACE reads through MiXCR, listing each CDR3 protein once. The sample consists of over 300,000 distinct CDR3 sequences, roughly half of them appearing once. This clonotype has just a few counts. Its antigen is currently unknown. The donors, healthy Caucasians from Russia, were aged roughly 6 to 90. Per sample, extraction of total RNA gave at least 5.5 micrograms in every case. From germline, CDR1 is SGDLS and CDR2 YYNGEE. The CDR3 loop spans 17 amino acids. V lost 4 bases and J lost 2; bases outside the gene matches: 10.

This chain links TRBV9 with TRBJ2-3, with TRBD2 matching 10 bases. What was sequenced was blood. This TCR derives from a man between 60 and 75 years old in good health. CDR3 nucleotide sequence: TGTGCCAGCAGCCTCTCCTCACTAGCGGGGATCACAGATACGCAGTATTTT. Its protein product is CASSLSSLAGITDTQYF.